The T cell receptor (beta chain) under discussion was sequenced for a study of OX40 agonist ivuxolimab in advanced cancers. General study points: In the 0.1-3.0 mg/kg groups, partial responders showed among the lowest expansion.

Deletions cut 5 bases from V and 0 bases from J, with 14 bases between. Germline-derived CDR1 and CDR2 are SGHVS and FQNEAQ. This CDR3 is built from 16 residues. In the case of this clone: What it binds is not known.

Measured with immunoSEQ multiplex PCR; TCRdb has only the in-frame clones, and not every one. The table lists about 46,000 clones, about 88% of them singletons. This specimen was CD4+ or CD8+ T cells sorted from blood, taken in a trial of the OX40 agonist ivuxolimab. The chain is built from TRBV7-8 and TRBJ1-5, with D possibly being TRBD1 (6 bases). This TCR came from an adult with an advanced solid tumor such as melanoma, head and neck, liver or kidney cancer. CDR3: CASSANTGNSNQPQHF. DNA for the CDR3: TGTGCCAGCAGCGCGAACACAGGGAATAGCAATCAGCCCCAGCATTTT.